The rows below give T cell receptor beta chains drawn from one sample of a study. TCRdb fed the 5' RACE reads into MiXCR, producing one record per CDR3 protein. The sample consists of about 54,000 distinct CDR3 sequences, about 15% of them appearing once. Input material: naive CD4+ T cells sorted from blood. These receptors were collected from a female donor with breast cancer. The CDR3 runs from the conserved cysteine through the conserved F or W. Each record gives: V gene, J gene, clone size, CDR3 length, D gene, CDR3 DNA, CDR3 protein. A D gene is named only where the DNA matches it firmly. The size field is filled for only some rows; it gives once, few, many or a size class.

TRBV30	TRBJ1-2	-	14	-	TGTGCCTGGGCGCGCCGGGGGGTTAACTATGGCTACTCCTTC	CAWARRGVNYGYSF
TRBV5-1	TRBJ1-1	-	13	-	TGCGCCAGCAGCTTCACTAGGAACACTGAAGCTTTCTTT	CASSFTRNTEAFF
TRBV4-3	TRBJ1-4	-	14	-	TGCGCCAGCAGCCAAGGGGACCCTAATGAAAAACTGTTTTTT	CASSQGDPNEKLFF
TRBV5-5	TRBJ2-5	many	16	TRBD2	TGTGCCAGCAGCTTGGGACTAGCGGCAAACCAAGAGACCCAGTACTTC	CASSLGLAANQETQYF
TRBV5-1	TRBJ2-5	many	14	-	TGCGCCAGCAGCTTCGGAGACTACCAAGAGACCCAGTACTTC	CASSFGDYQETQYF
TRBV18	TRBJ1-2	-	15	-	TGTGCCAGCTCACCACCCGGAGACCGGGGCTATGGCTACACCTTC	CASSPPGDRGYGYTF
TRBV5-5	TRBJ1-4	few	15	-	TGTGCCAGCAGCTTGTCTGGGGGGGCGAAGGAAAAACTGTTTTTT	CASSLSGGAKEKLFF
TRBV5-1	TRBJ2-6	-	15	-	TGCGCCAGCAGCCTGCAGGGTTCGGGGGCCAACGTCCTGGCTTTC	CASSLQGSGANVLAF
TRBV6-5	TRBJ2-7	few	14	-	TGTGCCAGCAGTTACTCGGTTTCGGGGTACGAGCAGTACTTC	CASSYSVSGYEQYF
TRBV10-2	TRBJ2-3	many	16	-	TGCGCCAGCAGTGAGTCGCGGGCAACTAGCACAGATACGCAGTATTTT	CASSESRATSTDTQYF
TRBV18	TRBJ2-1	few	14	-	TGTGCCAGCTCACCACCCTCCGGGTGGGATGAGCAGTTCTTC	CASSPPSGWDEQFF
TRBV5-5	TRBJ2-1	-	15	TRBD2	TGTGCCAGCTACTCTTGGGGGGGAGTTTACAATGAGCAGTTCTTC	CASYSWGGVYNEQFF
TRBV5-1	TRBJ2-7	many	16	TRBD2	TGCGCCAGCAGCTTTGGAGGAGGCGGGGGGGCCTACGAGCAGTACTTC	CASSFGGGGGAYEQYF
TRBV5-1	TRBJ1-1	-	14	-	TGCGCCAGCAGCTCCCTAGGGAGGGGGACTGAAGCTTTCTTT	CASSSLGRGTEAFF
TRBV11-2	TRBJ1-3	few	15	TRBD1	TGTGCCAGCAGCCCTCTACAGGGGAGTATAAACACCATATATTTT	CASSPLQGSINTIYF
TRBV7-2	TRBJ1-1	many	13	-	TGTGCCAGCAGCTTACAAGAGAACACTGAAGCTTTCTTT	CASSLQENTEAFF
TRBV5-1	TRBJ2-5	few	15	TRBD1	TGCGCCAGCAGCTTGACTGGGACAGTTCAAGAGACCCAGTACTTC	CASSLTGTVQETQYF
TRBV7-6	TRBJ2-3	few	13	-	TGTGCCAGCAGCTTCGACCGGCGGGATACGCAGTATTTT	CASSFDRRDTQYF
TRBV6-5	TRBJ2-4	-	15	TRBD1	TGTGCCAGCAGTTCCCCGACAGGGGGCAAAAACATTCAGTACTTC	CASSSPTGGKNIQYF
TRBV12-3/TRBV12-4	TRBJ1-1	many	15	TRBD1	TGTGCCAGCACCACTATGACAGGGGTGAACACTGAAGCTTTCTTT	CASTTMTGVNTEAFF
TRBV12-3/TRBV12-4	TRBJ2-3	few	17	TRBD2	TGTGCCAGCAGTTTGGACACCGGGACTAGCGGGTTAGGTACGCAGTATTTT	CASSLDTGTSGLGTQYF
TRBV7-3	TRBJ2-1	many	14	TRBD1	TGTGCCAGCAGCTCGGGACAGGCGAACAATGAGCAGTTCTTC	CASSSGQANNEQFF
TRBV28	TRBJ2-1	many	13	TRBD2	TGTGCCAGCAGTTTAGGGACTATCAATGAGCAGTTCTTC	CASSLGTINEQFF
TRBV10-3	TRBJ2-5	-	15	-	TGTGCCATCACCTCCCGGGGGCGCGGGCAAGAGACCCAGTACTTC	CAITSRGRGQETQYF
TRBV7-9	TRBJ2-7	few	15	-	TGTGCCAGCAGACTGGAGTCGGGATTTCCCTACGAGCAGTACTTC	CASRLESGFPYEQYF
TRBV15	TRBJ2-5	many	17	TRBD2	TGTGCCACCAGCAGAGAGAGCCTAGCGGGAGGTGGAGAGACCCAGTACTTC	CATSRESLAGGGETQYF
TRBV19	TRBJ2-3	-	14	-	TGTGCCAGTAGCCGAGGGCTAAGCACAGATACGCAGTATTTT	CASSRGLSTDTQYF
TRBV9	TRBJ2-1	few	17	-	TGTGCCAGCAGCGAGGGGCGGAGGTTCCGCTCCTACAATGAGCAGTTCTTC	CASSEGRRFRSYNEQFF
TRBV5-6	TRBJ1-2	-	12	-	TGTGCCAGCAGCTTGCCAGGGAGGGGCTACACCTTC	CASSLPGRGYTF
TRBV7-2	TRBJ2-5	-	15	TRBD2	TGTGCCAGCAGCTTAGTTAGGGGACTAGGAGAGACCCAGTACTTC	CASSLVRGLGETQYF
TRBV20-1	TRBJ2-2	-	13	TRBD1	TGCAGTGCCCGGACAGGGGGCACCGGGGAGCTGTTTTTT	CSARTGGTGELFF
TRBV20-1	TRBJ2-3	many	12	-	TGCAGTGCTAGTTTAGGGAGAGATACGCAGTATTTT	CSASLGRDTQYF
TRBV5-1	TRBJ2-7	few	13	TRBD2	TGCGCCAGCAGCACCGGACTAGCGGGCGAGCAGTACTTC	CASSTGLAGEQYF
TRBV5-8	TRBJ2-7	few	13	-	TGTGCCAGCAGCTTTGGGATGCCTAACGAGCAGTACTTC	CASSFGMPNEQYF
TRBV5-1	TRBJ1-1	-	15	TRBD1	TGCGCCAGCAGCTTAGGACAGGGGTGGTCCACTGAAGCTTTCTTT	CASSLGQGWSTEAFF
TRBV6-1	TRBJ1-2	many	14	-	TGTGCCAGCAGTGAAGCGGTTCTCGGAGGGGGCTACACCTTC	CASSEAVLGGGYTF
TRBV12-3/TRBV12-4	TRBJ2-2	-	14	-	TGTGCCAGCAGCTTGGACTTGGTGACCGGGGAGCTGTTTTTT	CASSLDLVTGELFF
TRBV20-1	TRBJ1-5	-	15	TRBD1	TGCAGTGCTAGAGACCCACAGGGGGCCGGGCAGCCCCAGCATTTT	CSARDPQGAGQPQHF
TRBV5-1	TRBJ2-3	few	12	-	TGCGCCAGCAGCTTCCCCTCAGATACGCAGTATTTT	CASSFPSDTQYF
TRBV20-1	TRBJ2-3	few	13	-	TGCAGTTGTCGGGACCACAGCACAGATACGCAGTATTTT	CSCRDHSTDTQYF